This T cell receptor beta chain was sequenced for a study of cytomegalovirus exposure and HLA in healthy donors. Study-wide findings and caveats: A list of around 150 TCR beta chains associated with cytomegalovirus was given. The availability of immune exposure information extended only to CMV serostatus.

The PCR ran on 60 Vbeta and 13 Jbeta primers. Measured with immunoSEQ multiplex PCR; TCRdb has only the in-frame clones, and not every one. The sample consists of under 200,000 clones, roughly 77% of them appearing once. In regard to this clone: Its target is not known.

The sequenced material came from PBMCs. The TCR was taken from a male donor in good health and CMV-seronegative.

CDR3: CASSLTLTDNQPQHF. CDR3 nucleotides: TGTGCCAGCAGCTTAACGTTGACAGATAATCAGCCCCAGCATTTT. The chain joins TRBV7-3 to TRBJ1-5, with D perhaps TRBD1 (5 bases). Germline CDR1 reads SGHTA; CDR2 reads FQGTGA. This CDR3 has 15 amino acids. The V end lost 0 bases, the J end lost 4 bases, and 10 bases lay between the germline ends.